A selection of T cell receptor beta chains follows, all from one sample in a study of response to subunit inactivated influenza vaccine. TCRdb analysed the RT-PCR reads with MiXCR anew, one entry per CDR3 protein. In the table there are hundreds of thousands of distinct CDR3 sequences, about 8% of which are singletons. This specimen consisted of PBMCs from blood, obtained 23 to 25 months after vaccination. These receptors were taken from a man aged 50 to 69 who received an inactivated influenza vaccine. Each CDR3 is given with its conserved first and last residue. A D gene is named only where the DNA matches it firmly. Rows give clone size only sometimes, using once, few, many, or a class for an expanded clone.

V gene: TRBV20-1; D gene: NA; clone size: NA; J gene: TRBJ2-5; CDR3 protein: CSAPRGRPQGTQYF; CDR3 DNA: TGCAGTGCTCCCAGGGGACGGCCCCAGGGGACCCAGTACTTC
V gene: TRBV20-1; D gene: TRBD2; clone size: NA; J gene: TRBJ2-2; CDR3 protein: CCARDVREGSPGELFF; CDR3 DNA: TGCTGTGCTAGAGATGTAAGGGAGGGGTCCCCCGGGGAGCTGTTTTTT
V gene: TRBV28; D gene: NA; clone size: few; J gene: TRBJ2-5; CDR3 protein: CASSTGTHLAETQYF; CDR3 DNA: TGTGCCAGCAGTACCGGGACTCACTTGGCGGAGACCCAGTACTTC
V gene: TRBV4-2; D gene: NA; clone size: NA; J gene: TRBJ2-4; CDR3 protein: CASSQNKGDAKNIQYF; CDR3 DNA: TGTGCCAGCAGCCAAAATAAGGGGGACGCCAAAAACATTCAGTACTTC
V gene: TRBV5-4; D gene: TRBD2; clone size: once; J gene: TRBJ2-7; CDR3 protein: CASSSGTSGRSYEQYF; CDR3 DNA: TGTGCCAGCAGCTCTGGGACTAGCGGGAGATCCTACGAGCAGTACTTC
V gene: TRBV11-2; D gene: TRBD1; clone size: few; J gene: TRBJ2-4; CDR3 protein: CASSLPPGQGVLLAKNIQYF; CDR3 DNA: TGTGCCAGCAGCTTGCCCCCGGGACAGGGGGTTCTGTTAGCCAAAAACATTCAGTACTTC
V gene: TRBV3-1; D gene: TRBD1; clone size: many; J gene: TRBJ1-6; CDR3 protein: CASRDRDSYSPLHF; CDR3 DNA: TGTGCCAGCAGGGACAGGGACTCCTATTCACCCCTCCACTTT
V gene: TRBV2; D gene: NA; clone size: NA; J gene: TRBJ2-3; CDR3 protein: CASSDLGSTDTQYF; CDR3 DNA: TGTGCCAGCAGTGATTTGGGGAGCACAGATACGCAGTATTTT
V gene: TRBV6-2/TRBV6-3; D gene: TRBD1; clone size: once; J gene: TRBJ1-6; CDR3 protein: CASSRQGDSPLHF; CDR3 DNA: TGTGCCAGCAGTCGACAGGGGGATTCACCCCTCCACTTT
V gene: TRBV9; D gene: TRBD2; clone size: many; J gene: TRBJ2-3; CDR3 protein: CASSANLGGSTSDTQYF; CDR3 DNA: TGTGCCAGCAGCGCCAACCTGGGCGGGAGTACCTCAGATACGCAGTATTTT
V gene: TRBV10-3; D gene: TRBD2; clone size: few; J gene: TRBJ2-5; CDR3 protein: CAISESGGQETQYF; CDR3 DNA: TGTGCCATCAGTGAGTCGGGGGGGCAAGAGACCCAGTACTTC
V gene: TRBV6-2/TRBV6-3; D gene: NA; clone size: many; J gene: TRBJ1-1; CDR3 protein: CASSYGKGRRSWNTEAFF; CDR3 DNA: TGTGCCAGCAGTTATGGGAAGGGACGGAGAAGCTGGAACACTGAAGCTTTCTTT
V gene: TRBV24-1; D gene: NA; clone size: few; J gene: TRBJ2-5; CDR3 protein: CATSPGTAPGETQYF; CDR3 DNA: TGTGCCACCAGTCCCGGGACCGCGCCGGGGGAGACCCAGTACTTC
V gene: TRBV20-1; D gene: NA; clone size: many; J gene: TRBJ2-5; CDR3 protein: CSARPSGTGKETQYF; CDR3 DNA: TGCAGTGCTAGACCATCCGGGACGGGGAAAGAGACCCAGTACTTC
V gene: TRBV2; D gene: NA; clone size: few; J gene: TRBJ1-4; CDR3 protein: CASRDSVTNEKLFF; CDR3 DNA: TGTGCCAGCAGAGACAGCGTTACTAATGAAAAACTGTTTTTT
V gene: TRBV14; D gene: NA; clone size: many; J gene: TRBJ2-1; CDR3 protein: CASSQVPGNEQFF; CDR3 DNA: TGTGCCAGCAGCCAAGTACCTGGGAATGAGCAGTTCTTC
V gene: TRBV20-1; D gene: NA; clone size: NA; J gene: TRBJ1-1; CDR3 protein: CSARPRGWYNTEAFF; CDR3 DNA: TGCAGTGCTAGACCCCGGGGGTGGTACAACACTGAAGCTTTCTTT
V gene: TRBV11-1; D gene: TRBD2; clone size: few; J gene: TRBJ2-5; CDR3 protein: CASSSPLAGGLYQETQYF; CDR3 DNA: TGTGCCAGCAGCTCACCGCTAGCGGGGGGCCTGTACCAAGAGACCCAGTACTTC
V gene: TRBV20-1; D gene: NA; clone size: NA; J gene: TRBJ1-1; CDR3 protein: CSAREGARTEAFF; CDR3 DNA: TGCAGTGCTAGAGAAGGGGCGCGAACTGAAGCTTTCTTT
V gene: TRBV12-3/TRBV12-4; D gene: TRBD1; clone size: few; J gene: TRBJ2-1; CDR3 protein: CATQGATLYNEQFF; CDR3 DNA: TGTGCCACCCAGGGGGCAACACTCTACAATGAGCAGTTCTTC
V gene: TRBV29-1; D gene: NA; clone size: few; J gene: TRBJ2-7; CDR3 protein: CSVEVWDITYEQYF; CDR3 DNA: TGCAGCGTTGAAGTTTGGGACATCACCTACGAGCAGTACTTC
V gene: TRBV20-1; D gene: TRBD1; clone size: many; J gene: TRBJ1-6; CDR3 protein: CSARGTGAYSPLHF; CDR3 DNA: TGCAGTGCTAGAGGGACAGGGGCGTATTCACCCCTCCACTTT
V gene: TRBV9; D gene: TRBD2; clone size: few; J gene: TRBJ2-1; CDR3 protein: CASSVRGGYNEQFF; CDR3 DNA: TGTGCCAGCAGCGTGCGGGGGGGTTACAATGAGCAGTTCTTC
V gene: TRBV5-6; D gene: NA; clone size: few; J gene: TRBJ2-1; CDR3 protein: CASSPRGAARSEQFF; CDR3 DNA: TGTGCCAGCAGCCCACGGGGGGCGGCGCGGAGTGAGCAGTTCTTC
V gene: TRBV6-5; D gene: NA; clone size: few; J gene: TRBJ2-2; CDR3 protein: CASSYFRSGTGELFF; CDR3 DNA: TGTGCCAGCAGTTACTTTCGCTCCGGGACCGGGGAGCTGTTTTTT
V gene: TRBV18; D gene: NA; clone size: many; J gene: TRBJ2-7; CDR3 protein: CASSPQGGSYEQYF; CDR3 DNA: TGTGCCAGCTCCCCCCAGGGCGGCTCCTACGAGCAGTACTTC
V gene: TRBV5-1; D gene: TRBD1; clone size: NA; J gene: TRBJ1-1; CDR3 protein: CASNPGQGARTEAFF; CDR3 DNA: TGCGCCAGTAACCCGGGACAGGGGGCGAGAACTGAAGCTTTCTTT
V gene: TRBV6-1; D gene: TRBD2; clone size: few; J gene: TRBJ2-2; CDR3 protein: CASTTTLLAGGVGELFF; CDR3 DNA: TGTGCCAGCACCACAACCTTACTAGCGGGAGGCGTTGGGGAGCTGTTTTTT
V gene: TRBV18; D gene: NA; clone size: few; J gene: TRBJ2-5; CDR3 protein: CASSPPVTQETQYF; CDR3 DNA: TGTGCCAGCTCACCGCCAGTCACGCAAGAGACCCAGTACTTC
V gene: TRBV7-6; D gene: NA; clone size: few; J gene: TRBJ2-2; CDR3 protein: CASSSRASGELFF; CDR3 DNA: TGTGCCAGCAGCTCCAGGGCATCCGGGGAGCTGTTTTTT
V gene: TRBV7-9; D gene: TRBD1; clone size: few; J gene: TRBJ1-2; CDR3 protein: CASSTNQGTGEGYTF; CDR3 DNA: TGTGCCAGCAGCACGAACCAGGGGACAGGGGAGGGCTACACCTTC
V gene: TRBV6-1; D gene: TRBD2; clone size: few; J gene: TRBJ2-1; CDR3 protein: CASSGGAGGKQFF; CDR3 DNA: TGTGCCAGCAGTGGCGGCGCGGGAGGGAAACAGTTCTTC
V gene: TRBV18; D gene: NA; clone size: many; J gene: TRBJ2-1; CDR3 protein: CASSDVGAEQFF; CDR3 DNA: TGTGCCAGCTCAGACGTCGGGGCTGAGCAGTTCTTC
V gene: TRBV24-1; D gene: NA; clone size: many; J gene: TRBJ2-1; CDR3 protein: CATSAGARSSYNEQFF; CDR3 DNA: TGTGCCACCAGTGCCGGGGCTCGAAGCTCCTACAATGAGCAGTTCTTC
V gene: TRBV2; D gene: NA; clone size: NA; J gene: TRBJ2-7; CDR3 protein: CASSWSSEQYF; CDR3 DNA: TGTGCCAGCAGCTGGAGCTCCGAGCAGTACTTC
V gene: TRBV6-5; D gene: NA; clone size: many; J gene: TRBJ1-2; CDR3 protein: CASSYRTGKDYGYTF; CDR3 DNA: TGTGCCAGCAGTTACCGCACAGGGAAAGACTATGGCTACACCTTC
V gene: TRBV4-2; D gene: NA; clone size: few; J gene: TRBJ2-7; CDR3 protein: CASSQVYRVVNEQYF; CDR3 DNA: TGTGCCAGCAGCCAAGTGTACAGGGTTGTCAACGAGCAGTACTTC
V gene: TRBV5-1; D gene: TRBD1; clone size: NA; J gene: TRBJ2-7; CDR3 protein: CASSTGTGPSYEQYF; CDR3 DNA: TGCGCCAGCAGCACCGGGACAGGTCCCTCCTACGAGCAGTACTTC
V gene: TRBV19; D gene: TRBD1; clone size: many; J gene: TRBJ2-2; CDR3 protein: CASSIEDRDLTGELFF; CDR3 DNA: TGTGCCAGTAGTATAGAGGACAGGGATCTCACCGGGGAGCTGTTTTTT
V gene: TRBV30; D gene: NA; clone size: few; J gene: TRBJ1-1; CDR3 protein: CAWSLGNTEAFF; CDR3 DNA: TGTGCCTGGAGTCTCGGGAACACTGAAGCTTTCTTT
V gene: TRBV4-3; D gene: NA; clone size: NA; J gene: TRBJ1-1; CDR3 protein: CASSQWRGGTEAFF; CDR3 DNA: TGCGCCAGCAGCCAATGGAGGGGGGGAACTGAAGCTTTCTTT
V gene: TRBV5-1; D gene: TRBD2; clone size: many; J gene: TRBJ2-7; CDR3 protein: CASSLEASRKRGDSYEQYF; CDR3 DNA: TGCGCCAGCAGCTTGGAAGCCTCTCGGAAGCGGGGGGACTCCTACGAGCAGTACTTC
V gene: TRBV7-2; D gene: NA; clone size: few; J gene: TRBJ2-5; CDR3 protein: CASSLSQGLTETQYF; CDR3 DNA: TGTGCCAGCAGCTTAAGCCAGGGCCTTACGGAGACCCAGTACTTC
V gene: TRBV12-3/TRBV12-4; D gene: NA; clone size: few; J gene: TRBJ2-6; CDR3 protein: CASRETSGANVLTF; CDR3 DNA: TGTGCCAGCAGGGAGACATCTGGGGCCAACGTCCTGACTTTC
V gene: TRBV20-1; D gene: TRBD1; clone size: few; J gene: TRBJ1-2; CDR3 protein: CSCRDRGRLHGYTF; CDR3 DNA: TGCAGTTGCCGGGACAGGGGCCGATTGCATGGCTACACCTTC
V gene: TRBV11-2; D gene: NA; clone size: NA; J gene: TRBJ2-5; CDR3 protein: CASNEPGHWTTFVAQYF; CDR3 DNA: TGTGCCAGCAACGAACCGGGACACTGGACTACCTTCGTGGCCCAGTACTTC
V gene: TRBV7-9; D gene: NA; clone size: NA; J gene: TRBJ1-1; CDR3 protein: CAGDAGEMNTEAFF; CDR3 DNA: TGTGCGGGCGATGCAGGGGAAATGAACACTGAAGCTTTCTTT
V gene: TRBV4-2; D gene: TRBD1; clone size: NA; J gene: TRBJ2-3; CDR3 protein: CASSPGQGRDTQYF; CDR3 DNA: TGTGCCAGCAGCCCGGGACAGGGAAGGGATACGCAGTATTTT